These T cell receptor beta chains were read from a single sample in a study of blood T cell repertoires in COVID-19. Libraries were prepared by immunoSEQ multiplex PCR; TCRdb keeps only in-frame clonotypes and omits some of them. The data show about 280,000 clones, around 88% seen once. The sequenced sample was peripheral blood. These receptors originate from a woman aged 70-85 years with COVID-19, enrolled during active disease. CDR3s leave out the opening cysteine and the closing phenylalanine or tryptophan. Fields, in order: V gene, J gene, CDR3 protein.

v_call: TRBV18
j_call: TRBJ2-7
cdr3_aa: ASSPGLAFDEQY

v_call: TRBV7-8
j_call: TRBJ2-1
cdr3_aa: ASSLASVEQF

v_call: TRBV11-2
j_call: TRBJ2-1
cdr3_aa: ASSLVPKAGDSYNEQF

v_call: TRBV27
j_call: TRBJ2-3
cdr3_aa: ASRGGGRSTDTQY

v_call: TRBV7-3
j_call: TRBJ2-1
cdr3_aa: ASSSSGVLAGGPNEQF

v_call: TRBV7-2
j_call: TRBJ1-1
cdr3_aa: ASSPTRTGSTEAF

v_call: TRBV7-3
j_call: TRBJ2-5
cdr3_aa: ASSLRPSGEETQY

v_call: TRBV5-8
j_call: TRBJ1-1
cdr3_aa: ASSLPELTEAF

v_call: TRBV15
j_call: TRBJ1-2
cdr3_aa: ATSRGERDSYGYT

v_call: TRBV5-6
j_call: TRBJ1-5
cdr3_aa: ASSLGSGRGNQPQH

v_call: TRBV7-6
j_call: TRBJ1-2
cdr3_aa: ASSMSTGGMGGYT

v_call: TRBV27
j_call: TRBJ2-3
cdr3_aa: ASSFQYTDTQY

v_call: TRBV6-5
j_call: TRBJ1-4
cdr3_aa: ASSLTGSNEKLF

v_call: TRBV12-3/TRBV12-4
j_call: TRBJ2-2
cdr3_aa: ASSFGGELF

v_call: TRBV4-3
j_call: TRBJ2-2
cdr3_aa: ASSRALSPGELF

v_call: TRBV2
j_call: TRBJ1-5
cdr3_aa: ASSTRGNQPQH

v_call: TRBV6-5
j_call: TRBJ2-7
cdr3_aa: ASSYSASGGYEQY

v_call: TRBV6-5
j_call: TRBJ1-2
cdr3_aa: ASRENIHGYT

v_call: TRBV2
j_call: TRBJ1-2
cdr3_aa: ASSERSPKYGYT

v_call: TRBV6-1
j_call: TRBJ1-2
cdr3_aa: ASSEAGGGGYGYT

v_call: TRBV24-1
j_call: TRBJ2-1
cdr3_aa: ATSDAPRQGRF

v_call: TRBV11-2
j_call: TRBJ1-2
cdr3_aa: ASTIGGLGYT